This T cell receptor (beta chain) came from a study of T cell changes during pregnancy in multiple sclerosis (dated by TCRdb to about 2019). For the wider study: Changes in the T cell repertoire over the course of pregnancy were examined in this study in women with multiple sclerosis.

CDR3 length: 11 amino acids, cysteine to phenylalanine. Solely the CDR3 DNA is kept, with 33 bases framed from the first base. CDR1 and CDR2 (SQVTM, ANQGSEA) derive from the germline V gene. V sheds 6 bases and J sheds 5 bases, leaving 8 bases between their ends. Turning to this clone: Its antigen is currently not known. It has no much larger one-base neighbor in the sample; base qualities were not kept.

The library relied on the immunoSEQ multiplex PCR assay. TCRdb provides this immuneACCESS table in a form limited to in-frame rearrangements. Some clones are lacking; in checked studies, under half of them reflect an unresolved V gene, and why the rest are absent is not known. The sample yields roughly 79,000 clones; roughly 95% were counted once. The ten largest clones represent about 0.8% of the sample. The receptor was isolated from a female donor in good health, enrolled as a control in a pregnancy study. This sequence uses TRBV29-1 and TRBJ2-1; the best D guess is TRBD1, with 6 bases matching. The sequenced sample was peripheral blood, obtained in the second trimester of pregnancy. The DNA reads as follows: TGCAGCGTCGCAGGGGACAATGAGCAGTTCTTC. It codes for CSVAGDNEQFF.